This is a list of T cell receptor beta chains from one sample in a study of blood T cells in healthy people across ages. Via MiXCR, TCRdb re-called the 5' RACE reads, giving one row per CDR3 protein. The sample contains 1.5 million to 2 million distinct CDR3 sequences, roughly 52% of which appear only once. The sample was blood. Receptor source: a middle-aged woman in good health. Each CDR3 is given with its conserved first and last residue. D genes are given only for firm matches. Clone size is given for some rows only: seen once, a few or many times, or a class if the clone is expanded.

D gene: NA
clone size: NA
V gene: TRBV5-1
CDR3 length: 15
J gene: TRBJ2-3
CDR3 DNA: TGCGCCAGCTCCTCCCGGGGGGCGTACACAGATACGCAGTATTTT
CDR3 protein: CASSSRGAYTDTQYF

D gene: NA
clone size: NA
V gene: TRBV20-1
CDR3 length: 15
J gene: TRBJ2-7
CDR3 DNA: TGCAGTGCTGGATCGCCGGGACGGCAGGTCTACGAGCAGTACTTC
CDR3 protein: CSAGSPGRQVYEQYF

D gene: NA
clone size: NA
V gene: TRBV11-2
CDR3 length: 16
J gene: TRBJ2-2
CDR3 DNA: TGTGCCAGCAGGGGGGACGAGAGGGCTGACACCGGGGAGCTGTTTTTT
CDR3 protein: CASRGDERADTGELFF

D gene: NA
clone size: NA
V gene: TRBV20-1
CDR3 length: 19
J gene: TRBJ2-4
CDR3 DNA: TGCAGTGCTGGGCGCTCACAGGGCGGGAGTCACAGGGCCAAAAACATTCAGTACTTC
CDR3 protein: CSAGRSQGGSHRAKNIQYF

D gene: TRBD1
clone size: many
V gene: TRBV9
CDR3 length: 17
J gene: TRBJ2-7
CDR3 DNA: TGTGCCAGCAGCGTTTCCTTAGGACAGGGGTCCTCCTACGAGCAGTACTTC
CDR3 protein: CASSVSLGQGSSYEQYF

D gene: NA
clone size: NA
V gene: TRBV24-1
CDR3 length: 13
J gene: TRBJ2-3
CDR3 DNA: TGTGCCACTGGGGATGACCAGACAGATACGCAGTATTTT
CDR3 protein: CATGDDQTDTQYF

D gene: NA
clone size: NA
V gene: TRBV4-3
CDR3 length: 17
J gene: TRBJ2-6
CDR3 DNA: TGCGCCAGCAGCCGAACCACACAGGGTCCCGGGGCCAACGTCCTGACTTTC
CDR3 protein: CASSRTTQGPGANVLTF

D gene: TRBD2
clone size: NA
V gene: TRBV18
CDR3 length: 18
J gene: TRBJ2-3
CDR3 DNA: TGTGCCAGCTCACCACTCCCGAAGCGGGGGGGCGCCACAGATACGCAGTATTTT
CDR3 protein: CASSPLPKRGGATDTQYF

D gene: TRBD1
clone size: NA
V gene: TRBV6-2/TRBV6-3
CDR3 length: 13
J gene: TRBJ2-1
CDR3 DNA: TGTGCCAGCAGCCACACAGGGGTAGAGACCCAGTTCTTC
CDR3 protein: CASSHTGVETQFF

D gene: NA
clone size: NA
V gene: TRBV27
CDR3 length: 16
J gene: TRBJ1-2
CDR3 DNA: TGTGCCAGCAGCCGAAATCGGGACCCACCTAACTATGGCTACACCTTC
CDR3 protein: CASSRNRDPPNYGYTF

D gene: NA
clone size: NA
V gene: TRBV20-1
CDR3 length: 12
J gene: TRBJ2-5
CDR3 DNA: TGCAGTCCGGATGAGCAGGGAAAAGAGCAGTACTTC
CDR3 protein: CSPDEQGKEQYF

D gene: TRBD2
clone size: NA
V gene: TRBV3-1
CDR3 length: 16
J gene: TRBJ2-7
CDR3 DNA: TGTGCCAGCAGCCAAGTCCCTAGCGGGAACTACAATGAGCAGTACTTC
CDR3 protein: CASSQVPSGNYNEQYF

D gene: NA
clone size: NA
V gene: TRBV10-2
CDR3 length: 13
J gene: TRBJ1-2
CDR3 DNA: TGCGCCAGCGGTCGCGCCGGGGACTATGGCTACACCTTC
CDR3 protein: CASGRAGDYGYTF

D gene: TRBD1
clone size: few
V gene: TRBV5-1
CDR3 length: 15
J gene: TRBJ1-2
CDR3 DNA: TGCGCCAGCAGCTTGGTTCCGGGACAGGGTTATGGCTACACCTTC
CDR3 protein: CASSLVPGQGYGYTF

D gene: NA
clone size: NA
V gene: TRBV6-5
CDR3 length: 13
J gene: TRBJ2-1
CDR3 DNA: TGTGCCAGCGGTAAGGGGGTTAGGAATGAGCAGTTCTTC
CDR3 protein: CASGKGVRNEQFF

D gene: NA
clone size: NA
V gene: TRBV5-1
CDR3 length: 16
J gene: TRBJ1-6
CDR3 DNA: TGCGCCAGCAGCGCCGGGCAGACGATCGGCAATTCACCCCTCCACTTT
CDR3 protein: CASSAGQTIGNSPLHF

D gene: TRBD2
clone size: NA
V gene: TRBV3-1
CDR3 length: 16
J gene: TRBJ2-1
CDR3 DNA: TGTGCCAGCAGCCATCCCCCCGGGAGGCTCTACAATGAGCAGTTCTTC
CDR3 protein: CASSHPPGRLYNEQFF

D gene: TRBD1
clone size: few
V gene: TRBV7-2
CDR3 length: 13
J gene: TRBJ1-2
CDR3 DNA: TGTGCCAGCAGCCTGACAGGGGGCCCTGGCTACACCTTC
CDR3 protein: CASSLTGGPGYTF

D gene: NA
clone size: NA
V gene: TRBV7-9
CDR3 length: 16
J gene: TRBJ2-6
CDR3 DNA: TGTGCCAGCAGCTTTGAGGGGTCCTCTGGGGCCAACGTCCTGACTTTC
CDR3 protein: CASSFEGSSGANVLTF

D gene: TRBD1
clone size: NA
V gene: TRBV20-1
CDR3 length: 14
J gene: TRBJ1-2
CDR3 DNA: TGCAGTGCTAGACCTTGGACAGGGGGCTATGGCTACACCTTC
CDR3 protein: CSARPWTGGYGYTF

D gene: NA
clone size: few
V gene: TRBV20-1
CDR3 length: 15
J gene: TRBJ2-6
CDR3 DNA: TGCAGTGCTATCCCCGGGACGGCCGGGGCCAACGTCCTGACTTTC
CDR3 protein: CSAIPGTAGANVLTF

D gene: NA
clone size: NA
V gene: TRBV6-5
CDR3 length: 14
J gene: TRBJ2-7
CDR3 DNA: TGTGCCAGCAGCATCACAGGGAGTCGCTACGAGCAGTACTTC
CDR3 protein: CASSITGSRYEQYF

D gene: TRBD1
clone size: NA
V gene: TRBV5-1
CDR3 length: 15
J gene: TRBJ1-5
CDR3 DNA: TGCGCCAGCAGCCAGGGGACAGATAGCAATCAGCCCCAGCATTTT
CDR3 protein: CASSQGTDSNQPQHF

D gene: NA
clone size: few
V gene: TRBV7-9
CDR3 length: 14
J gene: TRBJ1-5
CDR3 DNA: TGTGCCAGCAGCTCTGACTGGGGAAATCAGCCCCAGCATTTT
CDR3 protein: CASSSDWGNQPQHF

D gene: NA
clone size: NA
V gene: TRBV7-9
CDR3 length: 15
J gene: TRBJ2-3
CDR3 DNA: TGTGCCAGCTGCCCAAACGGTGGACCATTGGATACGCAGTATTTT
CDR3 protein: CASCPNGGPLDTQYF

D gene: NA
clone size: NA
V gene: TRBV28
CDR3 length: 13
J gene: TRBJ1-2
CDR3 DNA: TGTGCCAGCAGTTCGAAAGCTAACTATGGCTACACCTTC
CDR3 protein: CASSSKANYGYTF

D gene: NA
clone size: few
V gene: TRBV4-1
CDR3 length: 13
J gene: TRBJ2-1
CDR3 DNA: TGCGCCAGCAGCCAAGATAGGTGCAATGAGCAGTTCTTC
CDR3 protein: CASSQDRCNEQFF

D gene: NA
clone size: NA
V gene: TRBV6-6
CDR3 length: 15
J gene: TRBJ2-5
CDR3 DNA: TGTGCCAGCACCGCAAGACAGGCGGGTGGCAATGAGCAGTACTTC
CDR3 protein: CASTARQAGGNEQYF

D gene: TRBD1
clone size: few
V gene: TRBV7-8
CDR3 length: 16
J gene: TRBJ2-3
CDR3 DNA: TGTGCCAGCAGCCATCCGACAGGGAACGAGGGGGATACGCAGTATTTT
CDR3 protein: CASSHPTGNEGDTQYF

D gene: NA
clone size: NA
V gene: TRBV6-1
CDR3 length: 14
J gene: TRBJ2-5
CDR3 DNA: TGTGCCAGCGCTGATCGGGGGCTACAAGAGACCCAGTACTTC
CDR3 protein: CASADRGLQETQYF

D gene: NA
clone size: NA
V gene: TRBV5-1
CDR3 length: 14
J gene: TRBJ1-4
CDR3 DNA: TGCGCCAGCAGCATCACGCCGGCTAATGAAAAACTGTTTTTT
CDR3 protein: CASSITPANEKLFF

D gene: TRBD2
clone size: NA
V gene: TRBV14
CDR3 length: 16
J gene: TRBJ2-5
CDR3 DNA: TGTGCCAGCAGCCAAGGACTAGCGGTACAGCAAGAGACCCAGTACTTC
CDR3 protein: CASSQGLAVQQETQYF

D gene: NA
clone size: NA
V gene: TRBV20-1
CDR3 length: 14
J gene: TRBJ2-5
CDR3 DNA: TGCAGTGCTGGGCCTGTAGGCGCGGGAGAGACCCAGTACTTC
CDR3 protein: CSAGPVGAGETQYF

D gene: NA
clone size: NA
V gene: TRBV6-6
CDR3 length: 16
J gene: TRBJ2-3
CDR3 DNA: TGTGCCAGCAGTTACGGGGGCGCGGGACGCACAGATACGCAGTATTTT
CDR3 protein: CASSYGGAGRTDTQYF

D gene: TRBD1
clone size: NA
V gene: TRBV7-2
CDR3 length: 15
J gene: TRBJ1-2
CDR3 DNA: TGTGCCAGCAGCTCCTACGACAGGGCTAGCTATGGCTACACCTTC
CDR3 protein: CASSSYDRASYGYTF

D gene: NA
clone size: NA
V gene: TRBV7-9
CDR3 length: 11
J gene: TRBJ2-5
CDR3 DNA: TGTGCCGGCAGTGGCGCGGAGACCCAGTACTTC
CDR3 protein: CAGSGAETQYF

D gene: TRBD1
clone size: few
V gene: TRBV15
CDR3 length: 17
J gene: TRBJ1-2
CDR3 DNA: TGTGCCACCAGCAGGGTGGGACAGGGGAAAACTAACTATGGCTACACCTTC
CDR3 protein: CATSRVGQGKTNYGYTF

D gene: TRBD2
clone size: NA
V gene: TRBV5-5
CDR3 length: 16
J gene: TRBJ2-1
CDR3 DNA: TGTGCCAGCAGCCCTGCGGGGGGCATGTCCTACAATGAGCAGTTCTTC
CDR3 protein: CASSPAGGMSYNEQFF

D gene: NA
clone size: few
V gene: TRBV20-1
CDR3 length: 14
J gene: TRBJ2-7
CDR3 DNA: TGCAGTGCTGACCTTCGAGGGGGTCTCAACGAGCAGTACTTC
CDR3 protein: CSADLRGGLNEQYF

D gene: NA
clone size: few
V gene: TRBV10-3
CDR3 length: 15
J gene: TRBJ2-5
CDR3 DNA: TGTGCCATCAGTGGAGGTGGAGGGGGGTCAGAGACCCAGTACTTC
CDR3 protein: CAISGGGGGSETQYF

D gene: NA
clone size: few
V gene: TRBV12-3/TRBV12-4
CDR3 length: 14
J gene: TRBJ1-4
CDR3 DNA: TGTGCCAGCAGACGAGACCCCGCAGGTGAAAAACTGTTTTTT
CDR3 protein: CASRRDPAGEKLFF

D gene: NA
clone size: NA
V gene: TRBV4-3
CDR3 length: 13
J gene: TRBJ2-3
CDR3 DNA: TGCGCCAGCAGCCAGGAGACTAGTAGCACGCAGTATTTT
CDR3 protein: CASSQETSSTQYF

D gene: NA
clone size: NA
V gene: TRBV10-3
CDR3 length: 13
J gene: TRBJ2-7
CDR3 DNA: TGTGCCATCGGGCCAGGGAAGGACTACGAGCAGTACTTC
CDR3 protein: CAIGPGKDYEQYF

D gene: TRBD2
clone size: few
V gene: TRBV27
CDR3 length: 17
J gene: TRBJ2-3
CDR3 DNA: TGTGCCAGCAGTTCCGGACTAGCGGCGATTCGCACAGATACGCAGTATTTT
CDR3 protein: CASSSGLAAIRTDTQYF

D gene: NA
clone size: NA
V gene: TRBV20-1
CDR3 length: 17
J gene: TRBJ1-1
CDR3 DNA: TGCAGTGCTAGAGATCCTTACGCCTTAAGGGGAGGTACTGAAGCTTTCTTT
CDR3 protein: CSARDPYALRGGTEAFF

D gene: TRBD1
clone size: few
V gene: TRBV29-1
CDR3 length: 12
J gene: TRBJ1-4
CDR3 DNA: TGCAGCGGACGGACAGGTGGAGAAAAACTGTTTTTT
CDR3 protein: CSGRTGGEKLFF

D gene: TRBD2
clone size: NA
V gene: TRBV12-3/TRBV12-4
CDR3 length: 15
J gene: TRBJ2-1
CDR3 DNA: TGTGCCAGCACCCCGGCCGGGACTAGCAAGGATGAGCAGTTCTTC
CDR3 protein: CASTPAGTSKDEQFF